These 23 T cell receptor beta chains share one sample of origin, sequenced in a study of response to subunit inactivated influenza vaccine. MiXCR, run by TCRdb on the RT-PCR reads, gives a single entry per CDR3 protein. The table shows fewer than 600,000 distinct CDR3 sequences, with approximately 7.3% occurring only once. The source material was PBMCs from blood, sampled less than 30 months after vaccination. These receptor sequences come from a man aged 50 to 69 who received an inactivated influenza vaccine.

Regarding this clonotype: Since a much larger clone is just one base distant, this may be a read error. The genes are TRBV20-1 and TRBJ2-5; D gene ambiguous. Looked up from germline, CDR1 is DFQATT and CDR2 is SNEGSKA (reference sequence). Trimming left V 8 bases short and J 5 bases short, with 15 bases between. The CDR3 has 12 residues. For the CDR3, the DNA is TGCAGTACCCGGTCCTACGGGGAGACCCAGTACTTC. Protein: CSTRSYGETQYF.

CDR3 DNA: TGCGCCAGCAGCCACAGAAAGGCTAGCACAGATACGCAGTATTTT. Translated, it gives CASSHRKASTDTQYF. The chain carries TRBV4-1 and TRBJ2-3, with no clear D. The CDR3 contains 15 residues. V shed 3 bases and J shed 0 bases, with 10 bases lying between them. CDR1 and CDR2 from the germline V gene are MGHRA and YSYEKL.

This clonotype was found many times. The V gene is TRBV20-1, the J gene TRBJ2-1; 7 nucleotides match TRBD1. Per the germline V gene, CDR1 is DFQATT and CDR2 is SNEGSKA (reference sequence). Losses at the gene ends were 3 bases for V and 7 bases for J; bases not matched to a gene: 9. This CDR3 region has 14 residues. The DNA for the CDR3 is TGCAGTGCTAGCAGACAGGGCCTTAGAAATGAGCAGTTCTTC. It specifies CSASRQGLRNEQFF.

This clonotype was counted ten times or more. This chain uses TRBV29-1 with TRBJ2-5; 7 bases map to TRBD1. The ends lost 4 bases at V and 4 bases at J; junction bases unmatched: 0. Germline CDR1 is SQVTM and CDR2 is ANQGSEA. This CDR3 is 11 amino acids long. The DNA for the CDR3 is TGCAGCGTTGCAGGGGGAGAGACCCAGTACTTC. Protein sequence: CSVAGGETQYF.

This clonotype appeared many times. J is TRBJ2-6 and V is TRBV2; D ambiguous. CDR3 length: 15 amino acids. V lost 5 bases, J lost 1 base, and 9 bases lay in between. CDR1 is SNHLY and CDR2 is FYNNEI in the germline V gene. Written as DNA, the CDR3 is TGTGCCAGCAGTCTGACACAATCTGGGGCCAACGTCCTGACTTTC. Translated, it gives CASSLTQSGANVLTF.

This clonotype was seen repeatedly, ten times or more. The genes are TRBV4-2 and TRBJ2-7; D gene uncertain. Germline V lookup: CDR1 LGHNA, CDR2 YNFKEQ. The CDR3 length is 14 residues. V lost 0 bases to trimming and J lost 3 bases, with 9 bases between them. The CDR3 DNA follows: TGTGCCAGCAGCCAAGATCGACACCACTACGAGCAGTACTTC. Encoded protein: CASSQDRHHYEQYF.

This clonotype was picked up many times. The chain uses TRBV12-3 or TRBV12-4 and TRBJ2-7, with 7 bases fitting TRBD2. V trimming: 5 bases; J trimming: 7 bases; junction bases outside the gene matches: 11. CDR3 size: 14 residues. CDR3 nucleotide sequence: TGTGCCAGCAGTGCCCTGGGAGGGCCGAGGGAGCAGTACTTC. Its protein is CASSALGGPREQYF.

CDR3 DNA sequence: TGTGCCAGCGCCTCCCGCTTATCACCCCTCCACTTT. Translating it yields CASASRLSPLHF. This rearrangement joins TRBV2 to TRBJ1-6; D remains ambiguous. Germline V gene lookup returns CDR1 SNHLY and CDR2 FYNNEI. V lost 8 bases, J lost 10 bases, and 12 bases lay in between. The CDR3 has 12 residues.

The chain couples TRBV12-3 or TRBV12-4 to TRBJ2-1; the D gene is possibly TRBD1 (6 bases). V gave up 5 bases and J gave up 0 bases, with 23 bases separating them. The CDR3 is made up of 19 amino acids. Here the CDR3 DNA reads TGTGCCAGCAGTGCGCAGGGGCCAGCTGTACTAAGCTCCTACAATGAGCAGTTCTTC. Translating it yields CASSAQGPAVLSSYNEQFF.

This clonotype was seen many times. A junction end diverges from the germline sequence, so it may reflect a read error. The V call is TRBV9, the J call TRBJ1-1; the match to TRBD1 covers 8 bases. The CDR3 is 14 amino acids. The germline V gene has CDR1 SGDLS and CDR2 YYNGEE. CDR3 loop: CASSVGTGNTEAFF. The CDR3 coding sequence is TGCGCCAGCAGCGTCGGGACAGGGAACACTGAAGCTTTCTTT. Full variable domain (rest looked up from reference TRBV9 and TRBJ1-1): DSGVTQTPKHLITATGQRVTLRCSPRSGDLSVYWYQQSLDQGLQFLIQYYNGEERAKGNILERFSAQQFPDLHSELNLSSLELGDSALYFCASSVGTGNTEAFFGQGTRLTVV.

V usage is TRBV6-4 and J usage is TRBJ2-1, with 8 bases aligning to TRBD2. This CDR3 spans 12 amino acids. From germline, CDR1 is MRHNA and CDR2 SNTAGT. The V and J ends lost 1 base and 12 bases, in that order; junction bases with no gene match: 2. The CDR3 reads CASSDFGGVQFF. The CDR3 DNA is TGTGCCAGCAGTGACTTCGGGGGGGTGCAGTTCTTC.

This clonotype has just a few counts. The V and J genes are TRBV20-1 and TRBJ1-6; 7 bases line up with TRBD1. The CDR3 length is 14 residues. Germline V CDR1 and CDR2: DFQATT, SNEGSKA (reference sequence). After removal of 4 bases from V and 9 bases from J, the junction contained 9 bases not matched to a gene. The CDR3 nucleotides are TGCAGTGCTATAGCCGGGACAGCCGGTTCACCCCTCCACTTT. Amino acids: CSAIAGTAGSPLHF.

In this sample, this clonotype turned up a few times. The chain joins TRBV12-3 or TRBV12-4 to TRBJ1-2; D not certain. The length of the CDR3 is 15 residues. V dropped 6 bases and J dropped 2 bases, with 16 bases sitting between them. CDR3 nucleotide sequence: TGTGCCAGCAGCCGCGAGTGGGGAACCAACTATGGCTACACCTTC. Translation: CASSREWGTNYGYTF.

This clonotype was found many times. The chain uses TRBV2 and TRBJ2-3, with D perhaps matching TRBD2 (6 bases). Germline CDR1 SNHLY, CDR2 FYNNEI. V was pared by 8 bases and J by 1 base, with 13 bases between. The CDR3 covers 14 residues. The CDR3 DNA is TGTGCCAGCCAATCGGGACTCCGCACAGATACGCAGTATTTT. Amino acid sequence: CASQSGLRTDTQYF.

The rearrangement joins TRBV29-1 to TRBJ1-2, with D uncertain. The CDR3 covers 11 residues. Looked up from germline, CDR1 is SQVTM and CDR2 is ANQGSEA. The V gene lost 0 bases and the J gene lost 10 bases, with 9 bases spanning the gap. The CDR3 loop is CSVEEFQNYTF. The CDR3 bases are TGCAGCGTTGAAGAATTCCAGAACTACACCTTC.

The table lists this clonotype with many counts. The chain couples TRBV4-2 to TRBJ2-1, with TRBD2 matching 11 bases. Germline V gives CDR1 LGHNA, CDR2 YNFKEQ. CDR3 length: 17 amino acids. J gave up 10 bases and V 3 bases, and 14 bases lay outside the gene matches. In nucleotides, the CDR3 is TGTGCCAGCAGCCACGTCACAGTAGCGGGAGGGCCGCAGGAGCAGTTCTTC. It specifies CASSHVTVAGGPQEQFF.

This clonotype was detected only a few times. The chain links TRBV4-3 to TRBJ2-2; D unclear. Trimming stripped 0 bases from V and 1 base from J, with 9 bases between. CDR3 length: 16 residues. Germline CDR1 is LGHNA and CDR2 is YSLEER. CDR3 in amino acids: CASSQDYAQNTGELFF. The DNA of the CDR3 is TGCGCCAGCAGCCAAGATTACGCACAGAACACCGGGGAGCTGTTTTTT.

A few counts support this clonotype. The J gene is TRBJ1-1, the V gene TRBV7-9; 8 nucleotides agree with TRBD1. The CDR3 runs 16 residues. Germline V lookup: CDR1 SEHNR, CDR2 FQNEAQ (reference sequence). The junction had 13 bases not matched to a gene; V was cut back by 5 bases and J by 5 bases. In nucleotides, the CDR3 is TGTGCCAGCAGCGGCCGACAGGGGCTTCGGGGGACTGAAGCTTTCTTT. It is translated as CASSGRQGLRGTEAFF.

In this sample, this clonotype turned up a few times. The chain carries TRBV20-1 and TRBJ2-1; D may be TRBD2 (6 bases). The V end was cut by 6 bases, the J end by 0 bases, with 12 bases between. The germline V gene encodes CDR1 DFQATT and CDR2 SNEGSKA (reference sequence). The CDR3 is 14 amino acids. The CDR3 coding sequence is TGCAGTGCGACACTAGCTGGCTCCTACAATGAGCAGTTCTTC. As protein: CSATLAGSYNEQFF.

V gene TRBV10-2 combines with J gene TRBJ1-5; D unclear. Germline V gene lookup returns CDR1 WSHSY and CDR2 SAAADI. V was clipped by 2 bases and J by 3 bases, with 5 bases between them. The CDR3 runs 13 residues. CDR3 DNA: TGCGCCAGCAGTGAGGGCGACAATCAGCCCCAGCATTTT. It specifies CASSEGDNQPQHF.

This clonotype was seen a few times. The genes are TRBV12-3 or TRBV12-4 and TRBJ1-1, with D possibly TRBD1 on 5 matching bases. Trimming left V 6 bases short and J 4 bases short, with 12 bases between. The CDR3 runs 13 residues. The CDR3 DNA reads as TGTGCCAGCAGCCCCCCCGGGACCACTGAAGCTTTCTTT. Translation gives CASSPPGTTEAFF.

This clonotype was observed a handful of times. V and J are TRBV25-1 and TRBJ2-3; D remains ambiguous. The CDR3 length is 11 residues. In germline, CDR1 is MGHDK, CDR2 SYGVNS. V was shortened by 8 bases and J by 4 bases, with 7 bases between the two germline ends. The CDR3 nucleotides are TGTGCCAGCCGGGCCGCAGATACGCAGTATTTT. Its protein product is CASRAADTQYF. The complete variable domain, with remaining parts taken from reference TRBV25-1 and TRBJ2-3, reads EADIYQTPRYLVIGTGKKITLECSQTMGHDKMYWYQQDPGMELHLIHYSYGVNSTEKGDLSSESTVSRIRTEHFPLTLESARPSHTSQYLCASRAADTQYFGPGTRLTVL.

The rearrangement uses TRBV5-8 and TRBJ2-1; unclear D gene. CDR3 length equals 14 residues. In germline, CDR1 is SGHTS, CDR2 YDEGEE. Trimming removed 6 bases from V and 0 bases from J, with 10 bases in between. The CDR3: CASIITFSYNEQFF. The CDR3 bases are TGTGCCAGCATTATAACCTTCTCCTACAATGAGCAGTTCTTC.